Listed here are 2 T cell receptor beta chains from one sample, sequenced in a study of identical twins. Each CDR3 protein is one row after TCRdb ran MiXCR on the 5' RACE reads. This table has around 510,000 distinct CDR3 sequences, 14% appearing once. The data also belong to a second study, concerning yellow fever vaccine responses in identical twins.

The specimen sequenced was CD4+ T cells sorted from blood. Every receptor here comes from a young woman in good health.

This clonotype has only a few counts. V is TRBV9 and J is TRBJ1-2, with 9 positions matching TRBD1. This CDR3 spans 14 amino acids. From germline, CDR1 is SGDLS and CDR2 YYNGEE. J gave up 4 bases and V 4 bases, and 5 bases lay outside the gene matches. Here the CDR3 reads CASSSGTGSYGYTF. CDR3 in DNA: TGTGCCAGCAGCTCAGGGACAGGGAGCTATGGCTACACCTTC.

CDR3 protein: CSASGGTGELFF. CDR3 DNA sequence: TGCAGTGCCTCGGGGGGTACCGGGGAGCTGTTTTTT. The chain carries TRBV20-1 and TRBJ2-2, with TRBD2 identical over 7 bases. Germline V gene data show CDR1 as DFQATT and CDR2 as SNEGSKA (reference sequence). The junction had 3 bases not matched to a gene; V was cut back by 6 bases and J by 5 bases. There are 12 residues in the CDR3.